This entry concerns a single T cell receptor beta chain. What it binds is not known. The sample is drawn from a study of human T cells and chemical hapten exposure. Study findings and constraints: The count of PT1 expanded TCRs correlated positively with patch test score.

Time point here: patch test 1, 2 weeks after DPC sensitization. Treatment noted: therapeutic diphenylcyclopropenone sensitization with weekly scalp DPC. The V gene lost 1 base and the J gene lost 0 bases, with 10 bases spanning the gap. The CDR3 has 16 amino acids. CDR1 is MDHEN and CDR2 is SYDVKM in the germline V gene. MiXCR was run by TCRdb on the RACE reads, yielding one entry per CDR3 protein. The table has more than 150,000 distinct CDR3 sequences, approximately 14% seen once. This chain uses TRBV28 with TRBJ1-3, with a possible D match to TRBD1 (5 bases). Specimen: whole blood, collected in connection with sensitization to the hapten diphenylcyclopropenone (DPC). The receptor was isolated from a woman in her 30s with alopecia areata. Some clones in this sample may be carry-over from other donors' samples. The DNA of the CDR3 is TGTGCCAGCAGTTTATTGGGGGGGAACTCTGGAAACACCATATATTTT. Translation: CASSLLGGNSGNTIYF.